This T cell receptor (beta chain) was documented in a study of blood T cell repertoires in COVID-19. Using immunoSEQ multiplex PCR, the repertoire was profiled, and TCRdb retains in-frame clones only, with some absent. The repertoire holds just over 300,000 clones, with around 84% as singletons. There are 15 residues in the CDR3. J was trimmed by 0 bases and V by 5 bases; bases with no gene match: 3. Per the germline V gene, CDR1 is SNHLY and CDR2 is FYNNEI. This clone showed up just once. The cohort comprised adults aged 18 to 89 years residing in around 25 US areas. The chain has TRBV2 and TRBJ1-3, with TRBD1 matching 8 bases. The sequence derives from a man younger than 45 who had recovered from COVID-19. What was sequenced was PBMCs or T cells enriched from blood (not recorded which). The DNA for the CDR3 is TGTGCCAGCAGTAGGACAGGGAGCTCTGGAAACACCATATATTTT. Encoded protein: CASSRTGSSGNTIYF.